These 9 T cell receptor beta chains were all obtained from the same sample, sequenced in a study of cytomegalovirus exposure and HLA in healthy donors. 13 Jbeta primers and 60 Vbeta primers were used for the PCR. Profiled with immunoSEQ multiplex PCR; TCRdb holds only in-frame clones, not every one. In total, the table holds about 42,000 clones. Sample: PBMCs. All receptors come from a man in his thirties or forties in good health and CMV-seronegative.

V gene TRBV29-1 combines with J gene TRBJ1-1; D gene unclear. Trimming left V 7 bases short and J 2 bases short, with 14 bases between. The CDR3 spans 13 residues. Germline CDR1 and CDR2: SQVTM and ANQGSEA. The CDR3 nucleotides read TGCAGCGGAACCTGGAGCAGCAACACTGAAGCTTTCTTT. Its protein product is CSGTWSSNTEAFF.

CDR3 sequence: CAWSMGLYEQYF. CDR3 in DNA: TGTGCCTGGTCTATGGGACTCTACGAGCAGTACTTC. This chain links TRBV30 with TRBJ2-7; D is perhaps TRBD2 (6 bases). Germline CDR1 GTSNPN, CDR2 SVGIG (reference sequence). The V end was cut by 5 bases, the J end by 3 bases, with 11 bases between. This CDR3 is built from 12 residues.

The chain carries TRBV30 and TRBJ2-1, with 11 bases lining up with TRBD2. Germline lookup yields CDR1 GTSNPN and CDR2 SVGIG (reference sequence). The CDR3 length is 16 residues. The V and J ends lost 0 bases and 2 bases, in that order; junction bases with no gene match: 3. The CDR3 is CAWSVQLAGAYNEQFF. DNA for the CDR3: TGTGCCTGGAGTGTACAACTAGCGGGAGCCTACAATGAGCAGTTCTTC.

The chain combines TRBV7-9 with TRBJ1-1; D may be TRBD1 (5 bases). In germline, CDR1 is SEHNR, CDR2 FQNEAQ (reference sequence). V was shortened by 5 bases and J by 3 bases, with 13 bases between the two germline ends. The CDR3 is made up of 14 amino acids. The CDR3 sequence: CASSPTDSYTEAFF. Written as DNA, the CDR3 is TGTGCCAGCAGCCCTACCGACAGTTACACTGAAGCTTTCTTT.

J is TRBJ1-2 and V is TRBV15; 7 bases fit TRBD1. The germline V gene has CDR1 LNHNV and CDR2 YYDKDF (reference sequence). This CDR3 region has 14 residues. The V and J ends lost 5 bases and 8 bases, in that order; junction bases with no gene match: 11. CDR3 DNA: TGTGCCACCAGCTCCCTTCGGGACAGAGAGGGCTACACCTTC. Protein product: CATSSLRDREGYTF.

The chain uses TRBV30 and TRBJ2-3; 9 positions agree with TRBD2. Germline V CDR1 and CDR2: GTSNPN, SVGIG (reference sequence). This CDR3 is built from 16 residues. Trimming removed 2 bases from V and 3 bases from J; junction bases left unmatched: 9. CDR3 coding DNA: TGTGCCTGGAGTCCAGCGGGAGGAGGTTGGACAGATACGCAGTATTTT. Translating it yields CAWSPAGGGWTDTQYF.

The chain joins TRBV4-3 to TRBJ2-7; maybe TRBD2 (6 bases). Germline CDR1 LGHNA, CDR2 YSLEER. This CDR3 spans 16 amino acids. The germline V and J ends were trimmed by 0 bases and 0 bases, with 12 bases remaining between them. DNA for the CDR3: TGCGCCAGCAGCCAAGAAATCGCGGGGAGCTCCTACGAGCAGTACTTC. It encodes CASSQEIAGSSYEQYF.

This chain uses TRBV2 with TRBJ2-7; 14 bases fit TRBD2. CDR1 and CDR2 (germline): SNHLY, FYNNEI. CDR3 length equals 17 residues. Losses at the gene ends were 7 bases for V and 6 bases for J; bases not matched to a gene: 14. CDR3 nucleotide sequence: TGTGCCAGCATCCGACTAGCGGGAGGGCCGGTGGTAGGCGAGCAGTACTTC. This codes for CASIRLAGGPVVGEQYF.

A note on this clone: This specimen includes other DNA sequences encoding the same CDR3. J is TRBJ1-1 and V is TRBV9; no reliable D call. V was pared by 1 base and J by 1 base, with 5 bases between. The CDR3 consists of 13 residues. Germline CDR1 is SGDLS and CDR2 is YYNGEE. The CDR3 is CASSVSGNTEAFF. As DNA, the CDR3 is TGTGCCAGCAGCGTATCCGGGAACACTGAAGCTTTCTTT.